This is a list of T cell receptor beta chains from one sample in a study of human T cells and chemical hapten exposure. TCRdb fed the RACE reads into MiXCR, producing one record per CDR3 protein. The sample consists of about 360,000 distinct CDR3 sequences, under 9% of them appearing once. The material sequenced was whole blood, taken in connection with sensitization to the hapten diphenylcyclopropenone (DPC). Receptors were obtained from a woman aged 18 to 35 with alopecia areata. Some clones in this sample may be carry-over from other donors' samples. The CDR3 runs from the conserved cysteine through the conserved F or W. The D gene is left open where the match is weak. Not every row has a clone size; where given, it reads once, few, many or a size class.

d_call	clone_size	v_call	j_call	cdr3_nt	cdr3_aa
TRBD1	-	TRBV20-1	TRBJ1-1	TGCAGTGCTCCTGGACAGGAAGTCACTGAAGCTTTCTTT	CSAPGQEVTEAFF
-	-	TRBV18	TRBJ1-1	TGTGCCAGCTCACCGGGGCATAACACTGAAGCTTTCTTT	CASSPGHNTEAFF
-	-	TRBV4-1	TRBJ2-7	TGCGCCAGCAGCACCCGCCAGGGCGAGCAGTACTTC	CASSTRQGEQYF
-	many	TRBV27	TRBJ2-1	TGTGCCAGCCGGAACAGGTGGCGCTCCTACAATGAGCAGTTCTTC	CASRNRWRSYNEQFF
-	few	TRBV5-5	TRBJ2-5	TGTGCCAGCAGCTCGACCTTTTTCAGGGAATACCAAGAGACCCAGTACTTC	CASSSTFFREYQETQYF
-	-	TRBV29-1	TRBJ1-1	TGCAGCGCCTGGACAGAGGCCCCTAGCATTGAAGCTTTCTTT	CSAWTEAPSIEAFF
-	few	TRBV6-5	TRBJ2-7	TGTGCCAGCAGACTCACTGACTCGGGCTCCTACGAGCAGTACTTC	CASRLTDSGSYEQYF
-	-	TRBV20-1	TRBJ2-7	TGCAGTGCTAGTGGAGGGGCATATAGCTCCTACGAGCAGTACTTC	CSASGGAYSSYEQYF
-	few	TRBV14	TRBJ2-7	TGTGCCAGCAGCCATGGCTACGAGCAGTACTTC	CASSHGYEQYF
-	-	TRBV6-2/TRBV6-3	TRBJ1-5	TGTGCCAGCAGCGGTTCGGAAACACAGCATTTT	CASSGSETQHF
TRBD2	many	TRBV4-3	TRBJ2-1	TGCGCCAGCAGCCAAGAGGCTAGCGGGGGGGCCAAGGACAATGAGCAGTTCTTC	CASSQEASGGAKDNEQFF
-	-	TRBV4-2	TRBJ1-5	TGTGCCAGCAGTCGACAGGCCTATCAGCCCCAGCATTTT	CASSRQAYQPQHF
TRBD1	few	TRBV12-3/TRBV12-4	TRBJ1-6	TGTGCCAGCAGTTCCGACAGTCCCGGGACAGGACGGCCAGGACAAAATTCACCCCTCCACTTT	CASSSDSPGTGRPGQNSPLHF
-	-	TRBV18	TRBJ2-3	TGTGCCAGCTCACCAATCCAGGGCAGGGGTAGCACAGATACGCAGTATTTT	CASSPIQGRGSTDTQYF
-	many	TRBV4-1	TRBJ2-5	TGCGCCAGCAGCCACCTGCGGGAGACCCAGTACTTC	CASSHLRETQYF
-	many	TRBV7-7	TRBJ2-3	TGTGCTAGCAGCCTCGGTGAGGCAGATACGCAGTATTTT	CASSLGEADTQYF
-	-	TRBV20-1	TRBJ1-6	TGCAGTGCTAGAGCCGGGGCCAACAATTCACCCCTCCACTTT	CSARAGANNSPLHF
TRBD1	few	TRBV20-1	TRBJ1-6	TGCAGTGCTAACAGAGGGACAGACAGTTATAATTCACCCCTCCACTTT	CSANRGTDSYNSPLHF
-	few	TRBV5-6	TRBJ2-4	TGTGCCAGCAGCTACGTATCAGGCGAAAACATTCAGTACTTC	CASSYVSGENIQYF
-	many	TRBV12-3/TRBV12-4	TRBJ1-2	TGTGCCAGCAGACTGAGCCAGGACTATGGCTACACCTTC	CASRLSQDYGYTF
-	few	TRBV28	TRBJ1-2	TGTGCCAGCAGGGATACCAGAGACGTCTATGGCTACACCTTC	CASRDTRDVYGYTF
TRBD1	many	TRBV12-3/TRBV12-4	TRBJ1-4	TGTGCCAGCAGTTTAAGACAGGGTGGCGAAAAACTGTTTTTT	CASSLRQGGEKLFF
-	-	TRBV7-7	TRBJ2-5	TGTGCTAGCAGCTTAGGAGTCAGCGGGACAACTTTCCAAGAGACCCAGTACTTC	CASSLGVSGTTFQETQYF